In its sample, the clone carrying this TCR beta chain was seen a few times. Its antigen is currently unknown. The source of the sample is a study of T-cell memory formation after mild COVID-19. General study results and limits: CD4+ bias marked clones expanding day 15 to 37, unlike balanced contracting clones. Clones that contracted clustered mainly in CM and EM if CD4+ and in EMRA if CD8+.

The CDR3 is 14 amino acids. Germline values: CDR1 LNHDA, CDR2 SQIVND (reference sequence). The ends were cut back, 2 bases at V and 6 bases at J, with 13 bases in the middle. TCRdb re-analysed the 5' RACE reads in MiXCR, keeping a single row per CDR3 protein. The sample lists 110,000 or so distinct CDR3 sequences, over 15% seen once, with around 5.1% in the top ten. The genes are TRBV19 and TRBJ2-5, with D tentatively TRBD1 (6 bases). The material sequenced was PBMCs or a T cell subset sorted from them (not recorded which). This receptor was identified in a man younger than 35 who had mild COVID-19 (a few samples of this study predate the infection). Cell type and time point are not known. CDR3 protein: CASSITGHLKTQYF. The CDR3 DNA is TGTGCCAGTAGTATAACGGGACACCTCAAGACCCAGTACTTC.